This TCR beta chain was identified in a study of OX40 agonist ivuxolimab in advanced cancers. Overall study context: Partial responses occurred in three patients (one hepatocellular carcinoma, two cutaneous melanoma).

TCRdb's table, derived via immunoSEQ multiplex PCR, lists solely in-frame clones and lacks some. This repertoire shows 80,000 to 95,000 clones, just over 85% found once; its top ten account for less than 2%. Germline V gene data show CDR1 as LNHDA and CDR2 as SQIVND (reference sequence). Trimming left V 5 bases short and J 11 bases short, with 12 bases between. This CDR3 spans 11 amino acids. Comments on this clone: The sample has other DNA sequences that encode this CDR3 too.

The clonotype was recovered from an adult with an advanced solid tumor such as melanoma, head and neck, liver or kidney cancer. The starting material was CD4+ or CD8+ T cells sorted from blood, obtained in a trial of the OX40 agonist ivuxolimab. The rearrangement joins TRBV19 to TRBJ1-2; D gene uncertain. In nucleotides, the CDR3 is TGTGCCAGTAGTCCTAAACAAGGTTACACCTTC. The encoded protein is CASSPKQGYTF.